These 17 T cell receptor beta chains were all obtained from the same sample, sequenced in a study of T cells in Graves' hyperthyroidism and ophthalmopathy. TCR beta CDR3 region amplification was performed from RNA transcripts. With the HTBI primer set, the TCR CDR3 went through a first round of RT-PCR. TCRdb recomputed calls from the multiplex PCR reads with MiXCR, one row per CDR3 protein. The sample shows 650,000 to 800,000 distinct CDR3 sequences, about 45% of them seen only once. Sequenced sample: peripheral blood or thyroid tissue (not recorded which). The receptors come from an adult man with Graves' disease, either hyperthyroidism or ophthalmopathy (not recorded which).

V is TRBV2 and J is TRBJ2-5; 7 nucleotides agree with TRBD2. From germline, CDR1 is SNHLY and CDR2 FYNNEI. V gave up 7 bases and J gave up 7 bases; unmatched junction bases: 3. CDR3 length equals 11 residues. CDR3 loop: CASKRDRTQYF. The DNA for the CDR3 is TGTGCCAGCAAGCGGGACCGGACCCAGTACTTC.

CDR3 amino acids: CASSLLTGGLMNTEAFF. The CDR3 bases are TGTGCCAGCAGTCTCCTAACGGGGGGCTTGATGAACACTGAAGCTTTCTTT. V usage is TRBV6-1 and J usage is TRBJ1-1; possibly TRBD1 for D (6 bases). CDR3 length equals 17 residues. Trimming removed 5 bases at V and 0 bases at J, with 19 bases between. The V gene's germline CDR1 is MNHNS and CDR2 SASEGT.

The chain combines TRBV4-1 with TRBJ1-2; D remains unclear. This CDR3 has 13 residues. Trimming took 1 base from V and 8 from J, leaving 11 bases between them. From germline, CDR1 is MGHRA and CDR2 YSYEKL. CDR3 sequence (DNA): TGCGCCAGCAGCCAAGTTGCTCAAGGAGGCTACACCTTC. Translation gives CASSQVAQGGYTF.

There are many counts of this clonotype. The chain joins TRBV6-4 to TRBJ1-2; 9 bases match TRBD1. V lost 5 bases to trimming and J lost 4 bases; unmatched junction nucleotides: 5. There are 14 residues in the CDR3. CDR1 and CDR2 from the germline V gene are MRHNA and SNTAGT. CDR3 in amino acids: CASSPGQGFYGYTF. DNA of the CDR3: TGTGCCAGCAGTCCGGGACAGGGTTTCTATGGCTACACCTTC.

The chain uses TRBV7-3 and TRBJ2-5; D might be TRBD1 (5 bases). There are 14 residues in the CDR3. Germline V gene data show CDR1 as SGHTA and CDR2 as FQGTGA. Trimming left V 2 bases short and J 1 base short, with 8 bases between. DNA of the CDR3: TGTGCCAGCAGCTTACAGGGAATCCAAGAGACCCAGTACTTC. It specifies CASSLQGIQETQYF.

As concerns this clonotype: One end of the junction does not line up with germline, which may come from a read error. The chain recombines TRBV7-9 with TRBJ2-7; TRBD2 matches 16 bases. CDR3 length: 18 residues. Germline V gives CDR1 SEHNR, CDR2 FQNEAQ (reference sequence). CDR3 sequence reads: CASSQDPGTSGRADEQYF. The CDR3 bases are TGCGCCAGCAGCCAAGACCCCGGGACTAGCGGGAGGGCCGATGAGCAGTACTTC.

This clonotype has a handful of counts. Compared with germline, one end of the junction differs, possibly owing to a read error. The V call is TRBV5-1, the J call TRBJ2-7, with TRBD1 identical over 7 bases. The CDR3 is 14 amino acids. Germline V gene lookup returns CDR1 SGHRS and CDR2 YFSETQ. CDR3 in DNA: TGTGCCAGCAGTCTGACAGGGAGCTCCTACGAGCAGTACTTC. Protein: CASSLTGSSYEQYF.

A note on this clonotype: The CDR3 carries no conserved terminal phenylalanine or tryptophan, so it likely arises from a read error. It is unclear where the CDR3 begins or ends on the DNA, so no DNA is shown, and the CDR3 is as TCRdb lists it. The chain recombines TRBV5-5 with TRBJ1-6; the table's D call, TRBD1, has no DNA check behind it. Including both end residues, the CDR3 is 10 amino acids long. Germline CDR1 and CDR2: SGHKS and YYEKEE (reference sequence). The CDR3 reads CASSKGGLNY.

The rearrangement links TRBV11-2 to TRBJ1-1; D remains unclear. The CDR3 has 17 residues. Germline values: CDR1 SGHAT, CDR2 FQNNGV. With 5 bases removed from V and 5 bases from J, the gap between germline ends came to 24 bases. The CDR3: CASSPIIPQRRNTEAFF. CDR3 sequence (DNA): TGTGCCAGCAGCCCTATTATACCCCAACGCCGGAATACTGAAGCTTTCTTT.

The chain has TRBV27 and TRBJ2-5; TRBD1 agrees at 9 bases. V dropped 5 bases and J dropped 5; count of bases not matched to a gene: 3. CDR1 is MNHEY, CDR2 SMNVEV, per germline (reference sequence). This CDR3 contains 13 residues. The CDR3 spells CASSKTGGETQYF. The CDR3 bases are TGTGCCAGCAGTAAGACAGGGGGGGAGACCCAGTACTTC.

The chain is built from TRBV25-1 and TRBJ1-3; TRBD1 matches at 9 bases. This CDR3 has 16 amino acids. Germline V CDR1 and CDR2: MGHDK, SYGVNS. With V trimmed by 6 bases and J by 5 bases, 11 bases remained unmatched. The CDR3 is CASRPRDRAKRNTIYF. CDR3 sequence (DNA): TGTGCCAGCAGGCCCCGGGACAGGGCCAAAAGAAACACCATATATTTT.

V usage is TRBV7-6 and J usage is TRBJ1-2; TRBD1 agrees at 7 bases. CDR3 length: 14 residues. Trimming removed 5 bases from V and 6 bases from J; junction bases left unmatched: 9. Germline V CDR1 and CDR2: SGHVS, FNYEAQ. Written as DNA, the CDR3 is TGTGCCAGCAGCCCGGAGCGTACAGGGGATGGCTACACCTTC. Translated, it gives CASSPERTGDGYTF.

Only a few counts were recorded for this clonotype. V is TRBV29-1 and J is TRBJ1-1; 8 nucleotides agree with TRBD1. The V gene's germline CDR1 is SQVTM and CDR2 ANQGSEA. The CDR3 is made up of 17 amino acids. The V gene end was trimmed by 3 bases and the J gene end by 2 bases; junction bases not matched to a gene: 14. CDR3 protein: CSVELRDRRNFNTEAFF. CDR3 DNA: TGCAGCGTTGAGCTCCGGGACAGGCGAAATTTCAACACTGAAGCTTTCTTT.

The V gene is TRBV20-1, the J gene TRBJ1-2; maybe TRBD1 (6 bases). CDR3 size: 14 residues. The V end was cut by 0 bases, the J end by 2 bases, with 10 bases between. Germline CDR1 is DFQATT and CDR2 is SNEGSKA (reference sequence). CDR3: CSAREPTGNYGYTF. The CDR3 nucleotides read TGCAGTGCTAGAGAACCTACAGGGAACTATGGCTACACCTTC.

Concerning this clonotype: A much larger clone differs by one base, so this may be a read error. The J gene is TRBJ2-7, the V gene TRBV7-9, with D possibly being TRBD1 (5 bases). Germline V gene data show CDR1 as SEHNR and CDR2 as FQNEAQ (reference sequence). CDR3 length equals 14 residues. Trimming took off 6 bases at V and 4 bases at J, with 16 bases between the two ends. This chain's CDR3 is CASRASWTKYEQYF. Written as DNA, the CDR3 is TGTGCCAGCAGAGCGTCCTGGACAAAATACGAGCAGTACTTC.

V is TRBV5-4 and J is TRBJ1-1, with 7 nucleotides matching TRBD1. The CDR3 covers 14 residues. The trim removed 4 bases at V and 6 bases at J, leaving 9 bases unmatched. CDR1 and CDR2 from the germline V gene are SGHNT and YYREEE (reference sequence). As DNA, the CDR3 is TGTGCCAGCAGCCTACAGGGGATAGACGCTGAAGCTTTCTTT. Translated: CASSLQGIDAEAFF.

The chain combines TRBV2 with TRBJ1-1; D unclear. The ends were cut back, 7 bases at V and 1 base at J, with 7 bases in the middle. The CDR3 is made up of 12 amino acids. Per germline, CDR1 SNHLY and CDR2 FYNNEI. Here the CDR3 reads CASNYGNTEAFF. The CDR3, as DNA: TGTGCCAGCAATTACGGGAACACTGAAGCTTTCTTT. The full variable domain, with the rest looked up from reference TRBV2 and TRBJ1-1, is EPEVTQTPSHQVTQMGQEVILRCVPISNHLYFYWYRQILGQKVEFLVSFYNNEISEKSEIFDDQFSVERPDGSNFTLKIRSTKLEDSAMYFCASNYGNTEAFFGQGTRLTVV.